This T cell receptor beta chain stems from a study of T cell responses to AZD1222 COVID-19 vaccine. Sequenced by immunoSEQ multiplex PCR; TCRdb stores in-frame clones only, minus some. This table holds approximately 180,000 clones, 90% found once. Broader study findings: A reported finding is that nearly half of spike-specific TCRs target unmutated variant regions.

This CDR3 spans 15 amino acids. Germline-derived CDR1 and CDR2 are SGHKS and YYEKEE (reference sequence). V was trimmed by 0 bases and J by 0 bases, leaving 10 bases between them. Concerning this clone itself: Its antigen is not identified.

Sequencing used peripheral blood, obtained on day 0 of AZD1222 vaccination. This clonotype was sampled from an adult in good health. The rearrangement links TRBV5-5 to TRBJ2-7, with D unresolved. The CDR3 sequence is CASSLALTTSYEQYF. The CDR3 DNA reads TGTGCCAGCAGCTTGGCACTGACAACCTCCTACGAGCAGTACTTC.